This section outlines one T cell receptor (beta chain) sequence together with its context. Its matching antigen is unknown. Gene names are mouse gene names. The read terminates 1 residue before the CDR3 end, so the remaining end is supplied by the germline J gene. Some clones are missing from TCRdb's copy, which holds only in-frame ones; the method was immunoSEQ multiplex PCR. The table lists fewer than 3,500 clones, roughly 47% of them singletons. The time point is: mouse harvest day 14 after allogeneic transplant. Tail vein injection delivered 10^7 T-cell-depleted bone marrow cells and 10^6 splenic CD5+ T cells. Mice had MHC-mismatched B6 into BALB/c GVHD, sampled day 7 or 14. The data are from a study of tissue T cells after allogeneic stem cell transplantation. General study results and limits: Blood and spleen captured only part of the tissue TCR repertoire.

The germline V gene encodes CDR1 GKSSPN and CDR2 SITVG. Trimming pared 0 bases from V and 0 bases from J, leaving 2 bases between. CDR3 length: 12 residues. Material for sequencing was gut tissue. The chain joins TRBV31 to TRBJ1-2; no clear D. This TCR derives from a female BALB/c mouse given C57BL/6 T cells with graft-versus-host disease after an allogeneic hematopoietic cell transplant. CDR3 bases read: TGTGCCTGGAGTCTCCCAAACTCCGACTACACC. It encodes CAWSLPNSDYT. The full CDR3 protein reads CAWSLPNSDYTF.